Shown below are 2 T cell receptor beta chains from a single sample sequenced in a study of esophageal squamous cell carcinoma under preoperative chemotherapy. The sample's time point: before preoperative PTX-NDP chemotherapy. One entry per CDR3 protein, called by TCRdb with MiXCR from the PCR reads. The table has about 15,000 distinct CDR3 sequences, roughly half seen once. Collection of the sample occurred from a patient given preoperative chemotherapy. Receptors were obtained from a human donor with esophageal squamous cell carcinoma. The donor label of this sample is uncertain.

The V and J genes are TRBV11-2 and TRBJ2-3; TRBD1 is a possible D gene (5 bases). The germline V and J ends were trimmed by 3 bases and 11 bases, with 21 bases remaining between them. The CDR3 is 15 residues long. From germline, CDR1 is SGHAT and CDR2 FQNNGV. CDR3 sequence: CASSFRGRVTDMQYF. The CDR3 DNA is TGTGCCAGCAGCTTTAGGGGCCGCGTCACAGACATGCAGTATTTT.

This chain links TRBV7-6 with TRBJ1-4; 7 bases are shared with TRBD1. The length of the CDR3 is 15 residues. CDR1 SGHVS and CDR2 FNYEAQ come from the germline V gene. Trimming at V came to 5 bases and at J to 6 bases, leaving 9 bases not matched to a gene. The CDR3 DNA reads TGTGCCAGCAGCCCCGCAGGGGGGACGCATGAAAAACTGTTTTTT. Amino acid sequence: CASSPAGGTHEKLFF.